The T cell receptor beta chain described here comes from a study of shared clonotypes between healthy human individuals. The authors split each subset's genomic DNA evenly across several immunoSEQ plates. TCRdb keeps only in-frame clones here, not all; method: immunoSEQ multiplex PCR. The data show about 580,000 clones, about 98% seen once. The V end lost 0 bases, the J end lost 0 bases, and 8 bases lay between the germline ends. Germline loops: CDR1 MNHEY, CDR2 SMNVEV (reference sequence). This CDR3 is 15 amino acids long. CD8 cells classed as naive were CD45RO-negative and positively selected for CCR7, excluding terminally differentiated effector memory CD45RA+ cells. Study-wide findings and caveats: Tissue TCR repertoires likely differ from these blood-only repertoires.

Worth noting for this clone: The antigen remains undetermined.

What was sequenced was naive CD8+ T cells sorted from blood. The sequence derives from a man aged 30 to 45 in good health. The chain has TRBV27 and TRBJ1-2; D not certain. CDR3: CASSLSLTPNYGYTF. As DNA, the CDR3 is TGTGCCAGCAGTTTATCACTTACCCCTAACTATGGCTACACCTTC.